These 19 T cell receptor beta chains came from one sample sequenced in a study of shared clonotypes between healthy human individuals. Clones were sequenced by immunoSEQ multiplex PCR, and TCRdb holds only the in-frame ones, with some missing. The sample includes roughly 2.6 million clones, roughly nine tenths of them seen just once. Sequenced material: naive CD4+ T cells sorted from blood. The subset: CD45RA+ positively selected. The receptors shown here come from a man younger than 30 in good health.

The V call is TRBV6-6, the J call TRBJ1-1, with a weak D call TRBD1 (5 bases). The CDR3 is 13 residues long. Trimming cost V 2 bases and J 4 bases, with 8 bases left between them. Looked up from germline, CDR1 is MNHNY and CDR2 is SVGAGI (reference sequence). In DNA, the CDR3 is TGTGCCAGCAGTTACGCAGGGACCACTGAAGCTTTCTTT. It yields the protein CASSYAGTTEAFF.

This chain joins TRBV9 and TRBJ1-4, with 9 bases identical to TRBD1. The germline V gene has CDR1 SGDLS and CDR2 YYNGEE. The CDR3 covers 16 residues. Germline trimming cut 0 bases from V and 8 bases from J; bases unmatched to any gene: 8. The CDR3 nucleotides read TGTGCCAGCAGCGTAGCTGGGGAGACAGGGGGAGAAAAACTGTTTTTT. The encoded protein is CASSVAGETGGEKLFF.

With respect to this clone: An end of the junction does not agree with germline; a read error may underlie this. This chain joins TRBV6-5 and TRBJ2-3; D is ambiguous. CDR3 length equals 13 residues. Germline-derived CDR1 and CDR2 are MNHEY and SVGAGI. The CDR3, as DNA: TGTGCCAGCAGGCCCCAGCCGGCGAGATACGCAGTATTT. Its translation is CASRPQPARYAVF.

In its sample, this clone was seen a few times. V gene TRBV30 combines with J gene TRBJ1-5; TRBD1 agrees at 7 bases. The germline V gene encodes CDR1 GTSNPN and CDR2 SVGIG (reference sequence). The ends lost 2 bases at V and 2 bases at J; junction bases unmatched: 9. This CDR3 is 16 amino acids long. CDR3 bases: TGTGCCTGGAGTAGGGGTTCTGGACAGGGCAATCAGCCCCAGCATTTT. Amino acids: CAWSRGSGQGNQPQHF. Looking up the rest from reference TRBV30 and TRBJ1-5 gives the full variable domain: SQTIHQWPATLVQPVGSPLSLECTVEGTSNPNLYWYRQAAGRGLQLLFYSVGIGQISSEVPQNLSASRPQDRQFILSSKKLLLSDSGFYLCAWSRGSGQGNQPQHFGDGTRLSIL.

The chain joins TRBV19 to TRBJ1-1; TRBD1 might be the D (5 bases). CDR1 and CDR2 from the germline V gene are LNHDA and SQIVND (reference sequence). The CDR3 is 16 amino acids. Trimming cost V 6 bases and J 1 base, with 18 bases left between them. CDR3 nucleotides: TGTGCCAGTAGGGACACCCCCACACTATCGAACACTGAAGCTTTCTTT. Translated, it gives CASRDTPTLSNTEAFF.

The chain couples TRBV4-1 to TRBJ2-5, with TRBD1 matching over 7 bases. This CDR3 is built from 15 residues. CDR1 and CDR2 from the germline V gene are MGHRA and YSYEKL. Unmatched junction bases numbered 9, after V lost 1 base and J lost 7 bases. The CDR3 reads CASSQVMEQGLTQYF. As DNA, the CDR3 is TGCGCCAGCAGCCAAGTTATGGAACAGGGGCTGACCCAGTACTTC.

This clone was seen only once. A read error may produce the germline difference seen at one junction end. The chain links TRBV2 to TRBJ1-5; tentatively, D is TRBD1 (6 bases). The CDR3 sequence is 18 residues long. CDR1 and CDR2 (germline): SNHLY, FYNNEI. The CDR3 nucleotides read TGTGCCAGCGGTGAATCGTTGGACAGCCTCCTTAGCAATCAGCCCCAGCATTTT. This codes for CASGESLDSLLSNQPQHF.

The chain employs TRBV5-1 and TRBJ2-7; 8 nucleotides line up with TRBD1. Trimming at V came to 3 bases and at J to 6 bases, leaving 8 bases not matched to a gene. Germline V gene lookup returns CDR1 SGHRS and CDR2 YFSETQ. The length of the CDR3 is 14 residues. CDR3 DNA sequence: TGCGCCAGCAGCTCAGGGGGCGCGTTTTCCGAGCAGTACTTC. Translated, it gives CASSSGGAFSEQYF.

CDR3 amino acids: CSVSVAGGPQPQHF. The CDR3 DNA is TGCAGCGTTTCCGTGGCAGGGGGCCCTCAGCCCCAGCATTTT. The chain joins TRBV29-1 to TRBJ1-5; 8 bases line up with TRBD1. V dropped 5 bases and J dropped 6; count of bases not matched to a gene: 9. CDR1 is SQVTM, CDR2 ANQGSEA, per germline. The CDR3 loop spans 14 amino acids.

Of note for this clone: Within the sample, other DNA sequences also encode this same CDR3. The V gene is TRBV10-3, the J gene TRBJ2-1; D gene unclear. Germline V gene data show CDR1 as ENHRY and CDR2 as SYGVKD. V dropped 2 bases and J dropped 5 bases, with 7 bases sitting between them. The CDR3 is 13 residues long. In DNA, the CDR3 is TGTGCCATCAGTGAGCCAGGAAACAATGAGCAGTTCTTC. Translated, it gives CAISEPGNNEQFF.

The V call is TRBV2, the J call TRBJ2-5; TRBD2 agrees at 7 bases. The CDR3 is 17 residues long. V lost 8 bases and J lost 5; bases outside the gene matches: 20. CDR1 and CDR2 (germline): SNHLY, FYNNEI. Written as DNA, the CDR3 is TGTGCCAGCTCCATCAGTGGCGGGAGTGGGTACGGGGAGACCCAGTACTTC. Amino acids: CASSISGGSGYGETQYF.

About this clone: The sample has other DNA sequences that encode this CDR3 too. V usage is TRBV7-9 and J usage is TRBJ1-2, with unresolved D. Germline V lookup: CDR1 SEHNR, CDR2 FQNEAQ (reference sequence). V was clipped by 2 bases and J by 7 bases, with 8 bases between them. The CDR3 is 12 residues long. The DNA for the CDR3 is TGTGCCAGCAGCTTAAGCGGTGGTGGCTACACCTTC. Its protein is CASSLSGGGYTF.

The chain links TRBV5-6 to TRBJ1-4; D might be TRBD1 (5 bases). Per germline, CDR1 SGHDT and CDR2 YYEEEE. V was cut by 0 bases and J by 8 bases, with 14 bases left in between. This CDR3 has 15 amino acids. The DNA for the CDR3 is TGTGCCAGCAGCTTGGGCGGACGGGGGTTGGAAAAACTGTTTTTT. Its translation is CASSLGGRGLEKLFF.

This sequence joins TRBV28 and TRBJ1-1; possibly TRBD1 for D (5 bases). CDR3 size: 14 residues. Germline assignment: CDR1 MDHEN and CDR2 SYDVKM. V was cut by 6 bases and J by 10 bases, with 21 bases left in between. The CDR3 reads CASSPPAPREGAFF. Written as DNA, the CDR3 is TGTGCCAGCAGCCCACCTGCCCCCAGGGAGGGAGCTTTCTTT. Based on the CDR3 plus reference TRBV28 and TRBJ1-1, the full variable domain is DVKVTQSSRYLVKRTGEKVFLECVQDMDHENMFWYRQDPGLGLRLIYFSYDVKMKEKGDIPEGYSVSREKKERFSLILESASTNQTSMYLCASSPPAPREGAFFGQGTRLTVV.

The chain recombines TRBV18 with TRBJ1-1; D remains ambiguous. V lost 0 bases and J 6 bases, leaving 17 bases between the germline ends. The CDR3 covers 16 residues. Germline values: CDR1 KGHSH, CDR2 LQKENI. CDR3 sequence (DNA): TGTGCCAGCTCACCACCGGTCAGGCGGGGTAAGGCTGAAGCTTTCTTT. This sequence encodes CASSPPVRRGKAEAFF.

This clone has only one observation. This chain links TRBV28 with TRBJ2-7; 9 bases agree with TRBD1. The junction had 8 bases not matched to a gene; V was cut back by 6 bases and J by 2 bases. CDR1 MDHEN and CDR2 SYDVKM come from the germline V gene. CDR3 length: 15 residues. CDR3 in DNA: TGTGCCAGCAGCCCAGGGGGGACAGGGACCTACGAGCAGTACTTC. Translation gives CASSPGGTGTYEQYF. Full variable domain (missing parts from reference TRBV28 and TRBJ2-7): DVKVTQSSRYLVKRTGEKVFLECVQDMDHENMFWYRQDPGLGLRLIYFSYDVKMKEKGDIPEGYSVSREKKERFSLILESASTNQTSMYLCASSPGGTGTYEQYFGPGTRLTVT.

The chain recombines TRBV4-1 with TRBJ1-5, with D unclear. Germline V gives CDR1 MGHRA, CDR2 YSYEKL. V shed 4 bases and J shed 0 bases, with 7 bases lying between them. The CDR3 totals 14 residues. The CDR3 here is CASSLGISNQPQHF. CDR3 nucleotide sequence: TGCGCCAGCAGCCTTGGAATTAGCAATCAGCCCCAGCATTTT.

V and J are TRBV30 and TRBJ1-2; 7 bases are a match to TRBD1. Germline V CDR1 and CDR2: GTSNPN, SVGIG (reference sequence). CDR3 length: 14 amino acids. The junction had 10 bases not matched to a gene; V was cut back by 6 bases and J by 3 bases. The CDR3 sequence: CACRHRGSDYGYTF. The DNA for the CDR3 is TGTGCCTGCCGACACAGGGGTTCCGACTATGGCTACACCTTC.

The chain is built from TRBV4-1 and TRBJ1-3, with D maybe TRBD1 (5 bases). Germline V gene sequence: CDR1 MGHRA, CDR2 YSYEKL. The V and J ends lost 4 bases and 8 bases respectively, with 6 bases between them. The CDR3 has 11 amino acids. Here the CDR3 reads CASSLGDTIYF. In DNA form, the CDR3 reads TGCGCCAGCAGCCTGGGGGACACCATATATTTT.